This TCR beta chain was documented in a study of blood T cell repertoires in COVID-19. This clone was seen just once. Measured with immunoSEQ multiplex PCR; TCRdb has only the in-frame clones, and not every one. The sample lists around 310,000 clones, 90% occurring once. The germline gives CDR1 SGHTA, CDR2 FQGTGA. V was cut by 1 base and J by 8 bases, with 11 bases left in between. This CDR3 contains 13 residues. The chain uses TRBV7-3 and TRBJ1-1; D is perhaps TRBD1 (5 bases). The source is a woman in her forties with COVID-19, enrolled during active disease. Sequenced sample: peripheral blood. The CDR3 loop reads CASSLRQGSEAFF. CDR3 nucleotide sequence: TGTGCCAGCAGCTTAAGGCAGGGCAGCGAAGCTTTCTTT.